The rows below give T cell receptor beta chains drawn from one sample of a study of beta chain features in type 1 diabetes. TCRdb keeps only in-frame clones here, not all; method: immunoSEQ multiplex PCR. The table lists a few hundred thousand clones, about a fifth of them singletons. The specimen sequenced was naive CD4+ T cells from blood. Receptors were obtained from a woman aged 40 to 50 with type 1 diabetes. CDR3s include the opening cysteine and the closing phenylalanine or tryptophan. Each record gives: J gene, clone size, D gene, V gene, CDR3 DNA, CDR3 protein. D genes are given only for firm matches. The size entry is marked missing in some rows and otherwise reads once, few, many or a size class.

j_call: TRBJ2-3; clone_size: NA; d_call: NA; v_call: TRBV7-9; cdr3_nt: TGTGCCAGCAGCTTTGCCGGGGTTCTAACAGATACGCAGTATTTT; cdr3_aa: CASSFAGVLTDTQYF
j_call: TRBJ2-2; clone_size: NA; d_call: NA; v_call: TRBV4-3; cdr3_nt: TGCGCCAGCAGCCAAGGGCAGAGCGACACCGGGGAGCTGTTTTTT; cdr3_aa: CASSQGQSDTGELFF
j_call: TRBJ2-3; clone_size: few; d_call: TRBD2; v_call: TRBV25-1; cdr3_nt: TGTGCCAGCAGTTGGGAGGGAGGCACAGATACGCAGTATTTT; cdr3_aa: CASSWEGGTDTQYF
j_call: TRBJ1-2; clone_size: NA; d_call: NA; v_call: TRBV28; cdr3_nt: TGTGCCAGCAAAGGGGAGCTTACAGGGATCTATGGCTACACCTTC; cdr3_aa: CASKGELTGIYGYTF
j_call: TRBJ2-1; clone_size: NA; d_call: NA; v_call: TRBV9; cdr3_nt: TGTGCCAGCAGCGTAGGAGGGGGGGCCGCGAATGAGCAGTTCTTC; cdr3_aa: CASSVGGGAANEQFF
j_call: TRBJ1-6; clone_size: NA; d_call: TRBD1; v_call: TRBV7-9; cdr3_nt: TGTGCCAGCAGCTTCGGCACCGGGACAGGGGCATATAATTCACCCCTCCACTTT; cdr3_aa: CASSFGTGTGAYNSPLHF
j_call: TRBJ1-4; clone_size: NA; d_call: NA; v_call: TRBV15; cdr3_nt: TGTGCCACCAGCAGACGTGGGGGCAGTTCTAATGAAAAACTGTTTTTT; cdr3_aa: CATSRRGGSSNEKLFF
j_call: TRBJ2-5; clone_size: NA; d_call: TRBD2; v_call: TRBV6-6; cdr3_nt: TGTGCCAGCAGCCAAGCAGCGGGGGGGCCGGAGACCCAGTACTTC; cdr3_aa: CASSQAAGGPETQYF
j_call: TRBJ2-7; clone_size: NA; d_call: TRBD2; v_call: TRBV28; cdr3_nt: TGTGCCAGCAGTTTATTAACGGACGGGGGGTCCTACGAGCAGTACTTC; cdr3_aa: CASSLLTDGGSYEQYF
j_call: TRBJ1-1; clone_size: few; d_call: TRBD1; v_call: TRBV5-1; cdr3_nt: TGCGCCAGCAGCGGGACAGGGGGGAACACTGAAGCTTTCTTT; cdr3_aa: CASSGTGGNTEAFF
j_call: TRBJ2-3; clone_size: few; d_call: NA; v_call: TRBV28; cdr3_nt: TGTGCCAGCAGTCTACTCACAGATACGCAGTATTTT; cdr3_aa: CASSLLTDTQYF
j_call: TRBJ2-1; clone_size: NA; d_call: TRBD2; v_call: TRBV30; cdr3_nt: TGTGCCTGGAGGGAACTAGCGGGGATCTACAATGAGCAGTTCTTC; cdr3_aa: CAWRELAGIYNEQFF
j_call: TRBJ2-6; clone_size: NA; d_call: NA; v_call: TRBV6-1; cdr3_nt: TGTGCCAGCAGTGCCGGGATCTCTGGGGCCAACGTCCTGACTTTC; cdr3_aa: CASSAGISGANVLTF
j_call: TRBJ2-1; clone_size: NA; d_call: NA; v_call: TRBV19; cdr3_nt: TGTGCCAGTAGTATCGGAAGGGGTAGGGGGAATGAGCAGTTCTTC; cdr3_aa: CASSIGRGRGNEQFF
j_call: TRBJ2-5; clone_size: few; d_call: NA; v_call: TRBV15; cdr3_nt: TGTGCCACCAGCAGAGGGGGCGGGACTTACCAAGAGACCCAGTACTTC; cdr3_aa: CATSRGGGTYQETQYF
j_call: TRBJ2-7; clone_size: few; d_call: NA; v_call: TRBV11-1; cdr3_nt: TGTGCCAGCAGCTTAGAGGACAGAGCCTACGAGCAGTACTTC; cdr3_aa: CASSLEDRAYEQYF
j_call: TRBJ1-1; clone_size: few; d_call: TRBD1; v_call: TRBV4-3; cdr3_nt: TGCGCCAGCAGCTTCACAGGGGGAAACACTGAAGCTTTCTTT; cdr3_aa: CASSFTGGNTEAFF
j_call: TRBJ2-1; clone_size: NA; d_call: NA; v_call: TRBV29-1; cdr3_nt: TGCAGCGTCACGGCGGCTAGCTTCCCGTTCTTC; cdr3_aa: CSVTAASFPFF
j_call: TRBJ2-2; clone_size: few; d_call: NA; v_call: TRBV27; cdr3_nt: TGTGCCAGCAGAGATTCCGCGGGCACCGGGGAGCTGTTTTTT; cdr3_aa: CASRDSAGTGELFF
j_call: TRBJ1-4; clone_size: NA; d_call: NA; v_call: TRBV15; cdr3_nt: TGTGCCACCAGCAGCCTGGGGACACCGGGTTCTAATGAAAAACTGTTTTTT; cdr3_aa: CATSSLGTPGSNEKLFF
j_call: TRBJ2-1; clone_size: NA; d_call: TRBD1; v_call: TRBV30; cdr3_nt: TGTGCCTCGGGGACAGGGGCTTGGGAGCAGTTCTTC; cdr3_aa: CASGTGAWEQFF
j_call: TRBJ2-3; clone_size: NA; d_call: TRBD2; v_call: TRBV5-1; cdr3_nt: TGCGCCAGCAGCTCCCGGGCTAGCGGGGTTAGCACAGATACGCAGTATTTT; cdr3_aa: CASSSRASGVSTDTQYF
j_call: TRBJ2-7; clone_size: NA; d_call: NA; v_call: TRBV7-3; cdr3_nt: TGTGCCAGCAGCGCTTCCCGGGACTACGAGCAGTACTTC; cdr3_aa: CASSASRDYEQYF
j_call: TRBJ2-7; clone_size: NA; d_call: NA; v_call: TRBV30; cdr3_nt: TGTGCCTGGAGTGCGCTCACTAGCTCCGAGCAGTACTTC; cdr3_aa: CAWSALTSSEQYF
j_call: TRBJ2-7; clone_size: NA; d_call: TRBD2; v_call: TRBV5-1; cdr3_nt: TGCGCCAGCAGGGGGACTAGCGGGGGTTACGAGCAGTACTTC; cdr3_aa: CASRGTSGGYEQYF
j_call: TRBJ2-2; clone_size: NA; d_call: TRBD2; v_call: TRBV27; cdr3_nt: TGTGCCAGCAGTCCGGGACTAGGATCCGGGGAGCTGTTTTTT; cdr3_aa: CASSPGLGSGELFF
j_call: TRBJ2-1; clone_size: few; d_call: TRBD2; v_call: TRBV30; cdr3_nt: TGTGCCTGGAGTGGACCCCGCGGGAGGCCGAACAATGAGCAGTTCTTC; cdr3_aa: CAWSGPRGRPNNEQFF
j_call: TRBJ2-5; clone_size: NA; d_call: NA; v_call: TRBV9; cdr3_nt: TGTGCCAGCGGCGGAGCCCAAGAGACCCAGTACTTC; cdr3_aa: CASGGAQETQYF
j_call: TRBJ2-1; clone_size: few; d_call: NA; v_call: TRBV7-3; cdr3_nt: TGTGCCAGCAGCCCTCGGGTGACCTCCTACAATGAGCAGTTCTTC; cdr3_aa: CASSPRVTSYNEQFF
j_call: TRBJ1-5; clone_size: NA; d_call: TRBD1; v_call: TRBV4-1; cdr3_nt: TGCGCCAGCAGCCAAGTAGGGGGCCCCAATCAGCCCCAGCATTTT; cdr3_aa: CASSQVGGPNQPQHF
j_call: TRBJ2-7; clone_size: few; d_call: TRBD1; v_call: TRBV25-1; cdr3_nt: TGTGCCAGCAGTGAACCCGGGACAGACTACGAGCAGTACTTC; cdr3_aa: CASSEPGTDYEQYF
j_call: TRBJ1-1; clone_size: few; d_call: TRBD1; v_call: TRBV29-1; cdr3_nt: TGCAGCGTTGCGGGGCAGGGGGCTTACACTGAAGCTTTCTTT; cdr3_aa: CSVAGQGAYTEAFF
j_call: TRBJ1-4; clone_size: few; d_call: TRBD1; v_call: TRBV9; cdr3_nt: TGTGCCAGCAGCGTAGGGACAGGGGGCGCGGAAAAACTGTTTTTT; cdr3_aa: CASSVGTGGAEKLFF
j_call: TRBJ2-1; clone_size: NA; d_call: TRBD2; v_call: TRBV7-9; cdr3_nt: TGTGCCAGCAGCGAACAGGGACTAGCGAACAATGAGCAGTTCTTC; cdr3_aa: CASSEQGLANNEQFF
j_call: TRBJ1-5; clone_size: few; d_call: NA; v_call: TRBV7-3; cdr3_nt: TGTGCCAGCAGCTTAAGGCAGGCTGGTGCGCCCCAGCATTTT; cdr3_aa: CASSLRQAGAPQHF
j_call: TRBJ2-3; clone_size: NA; d_call: NA; v_call: TRBV7-2; cdr3_nt: TGTGCCAGCAGCCCCTCCTCAGGGCTTCACACAGATACGCAGTATTTT; cdr3_aa: CASSPSSGLHTDTQYF
j_call: TRBJ2-1; clone_size: NA; d_call: NA; v_call: TRBV28; cdr3_nt: TGTGCCAGCAGACCCCCTAGTGCCCCGTCCAATGAGCAGTTCTTC; cdr3_aa: CASRPPSAPSNEQFF
j_call: TRBJ1-4; clone_size: NA; d_call: TRBD1; v_call: TRBV14; cdr3_nt: TGTGCCAGCAGCCGGACAGGGGGCTTCGAAAAACTGTTTTTT; cdr3_aa: CASSRTGGFEKLFF
j_call: TRBJ1-2; clone_size: NA; d_call: NA; v_call: TRBV4-2; cdr3_nt: TGTGCCAGCAGCCAAGGGGAAGGGGGAGTTCGGGGCTACACCTTC; cdr3_aa: CASSQGEGGVRGYTF
j_call: TRBJ2-7; clone_size: few; d_call: NA; v_call: TRBV7-2; cdr3_nt: TGTGCCAGCAGCTTAGTAGTCGAGCAGTACTTC; cdr3_aa: CASSLVVEQYF
j_call: TRBJ2-5; clone_size: NA; d_call: TRBD1; v_call: TRBV18; cdr3_nt: TGTGCCAGCTCCCCGGGACAGCAAGAGACCCAGTACTTC; cdr3_aa: CASSPGQQETQYF
j_call: TRBJ2-7; clone_size: NA; d_call: TRBD1; v_call: TRBV6-1; cdr3_nt: TGTGCCAGCAGTCGGGACAGGGACGAGCAGTACTTC; cdr3_aa: CASSRDRDEQYF